Below are 17 T cell receptor beta chains sequenced from a single sample in a study of cytomegalovirus exposure and HLA in healthy donors. Profiled with immunoSEQ multiplex PCR; TCRdb holds only in-frame clones, not every one. The sample consists of roughly 150,000 clones, roughly nine tenths of them appearing once. The sample was PBMCs. The receptors here all came from a woman between 18 and 30 years old in good health and CMV-seropositive.

The chain combines TRBV10-3 with TRBJ2-3, with D possibly TRBD2 on 6 matching bases. The CDR3 has 16 amino acids. The germline V and J ends were trimmed by 4 bases and 6 bases, with 20 bases remaining between them. Germline assignment: CDR1 ENHRY and CDR2 SYGVKD. The CDR3 sequence: CAISVSAEEGVDTQYF. CDR3 nucleotides: TGTGCCATCAGTGTATCTGCGGAGGAGGGCGTTGATACGCAGTATTTT.

This clone occurred a few times. The genes are TRBV7-8 and TRBJ2-7, with a possible D match to TRBD2 (6 bases). The length of the CDR3 is 15 residues. V was pared by 8 bases and J by 3 bases, with 20 bases between. CDR1 and CDR2 (germline): SGHVS, FQNEAQ. CDR3 DNA: TGTGCCAGCGCTTCCCGCCCGACTAGAAACTACGAGCAGTACTTC. The encoded protein is CASASRPTRNYEQYF. Using reference TRBV7-8 and TRBJ2-7 for the parts outside the CDR3, the full variable domain is GAGVSQSPRYKVAKRGQDVALRCDPISGHVSLFWYQQALGQGPEFLTYFQNEAQLDKSGLPSDRFFAERPEGSVSTLKIQRTQQEDSAVYLCASASRPTRNYEQYFGPGTRLTVT.

V and J are TRBV15 and TRBJ1-5, with 9 bases aligning to TRBD1. Germline V gives CDR1 LNHNV, CDR2 YYDKDF (reference sequence). J lost 0 bases, V lost 8 bases, and 14 bases had no gene match. CDR3 length equals 18 residues. CDR3 DNA sequence: TGTGCCACCCCCCTCAGACAGGGGGAGCCATATAGCAATCAGCCCCAGCATTTT. This translates into CATPLRQGEPYSNQPQHF.

This clone was found a few times. V usage is TRBV6-4 and J usage is TRBJ2-5, with 7 bases matching TRBD2. V shed 3 bases and J 5 bases; nucleotides not matched to a gene: 6. The CDR3 covers 14 residues. CDR1 and CDR2 from the germline V gene are MRHNA and SNTAGT. The CDR3 region is CASSEGGSSETQYF. As DNA, the CDR3 is TGTGCCAGCAGTGAGGGCGGGAGCTCGGAGACCCAGTACTTC.

V is TRBV7-9 and J is TRBJ2-7; TRBD1 matches at 8 bases. Germline CDR1 is SEHNR and CDR2 is FQNEAQ (reference sequence). V shed 5 bases, J shed 3 bases, and the junction held 6 bases outside the gene matches. The CDR3 spans 14 residues. CDR3 in amino acids: CASSPGQGGYEQYF. The CDR3, as DNA: TGTGCCAGCAGCCCTGGACAGGGAGGCTACGAGCAGTACTTC.

The table lists this clone with a count of one. The chain combines TRBV4-1 with TRBJ2-1; TRBD2 agrees at 16 bases. V trimming: 4 bases; J trimming: 7 bases; junction bases outside the gene matches: 10. CDR3 length equals 18 residues. Germline CDR1 MGHRA, CDR2 YSYEKL. CDR3 coding DNA: TGCGCCAGCAGCCTAGTCCCGGGGACTAGCGGGAGGGGTAATGAGCAGTTCTTC. Protein: CASSLVPGTSGRGNEQFF.

This sequence joins TRBV29-1 and TRBJ2-7, with 8 nucleotides matching TRBD1. Germline loops: CDR1 SQVTM, CDR2 ANQGSEA. The CDR3 is 14 residues long. The V gene end was trimmed by 4 bases and the J gene end by 6 bases; junction bases not matched to a gene: 11. Here the CDR3 DNA reads TGCAGCGTTGGGACAGGGTTCTACCCAGGCGAGCAGTACTTC. It codes for CSVGTGFYPGEQYF.

The chain couples TRBV2 to TRBJ2-1, with TRBD2 as a possible D gene (6 bases). Trimming pared 7 bases from V and 0 bases from J, leaving 10 bases between. The CDR3 has 14 amino acids. CDR1 and CDR2 (germline): SNHLY, FYNNEI. The CDR3 loop reads CASIAGSSYNEQFF. In DNA form, the CDR3 reads TGTGCCAGCATTGCCGGGAGCTCCTACAATGAGCAGTTCTTC.

This chain links TRBV29-1 with TRBJ2-3, with 7 bases that match TRBD1. CDR1 is SQVTM and CDR2 is ANQGSEA in the germline V gene. The CDR3 spans 14 residues. V shed 3 bases, J shed 2 bases, and the junction held 5 bases outside the gene matches. The CDR3 region is CSVEPGQITDTQYF. CDR3 coding DNA: TGCAGCGTTGAGCCGGGACAGATCACAGATACGCAGTATTTT.

The sample holds one count of this clone. The rearrangement joins TRBV5-1 to TRBJ2-7; 7 nucleotides line up with TRBD2. The V gene end was trimmed by 0 bases and the J gene end by 4 bases; junction bases not matched to a gene: 10. The germline V gene has CDR1 SGHRS and CDR2 YFSETQ. This CDR3 contains 16 residues. In nucleotides, the CDR3 is TGCGCCAGCAGCTTGGCCGAAAAGCGGGAAGTGTACGAGCAGTACTTC. Its protein is CASSLAEKREVYEQYF.

The chain carries TRBV30 and TRBJ1-1; D is unresolved. From germline, CDR1 is GTSNPN and CDR2 SVGIG (reference sequence). The CDR3 sequence is 12 residues long. V was cut by 2 bases and J by 5 bases, with 9 bases left in between. The CDR3 DNA is TGTGCCTGGAGTCCCGGGTGGACTGAAGCTTTCTTT. It specifies CAWSPGWTEAFF.

This clone has just one count. The V call is TRBV27, the J call TRBJ2-7; 12 nucleotides align to TRBD2. Per germline, CDR1 MNHEY and CDR2 SMNVEV (reference sequence). V lost 5 bases and J lost 0; bases outside the gene matches: 5. The CDR3 runs to 16 residues. DNA for the CDR3: TGTGCCAGCAGTCCTCTAGCGGGAGGGCCCTCCTACGAGCAGTACTTC. Translation: CASSPLAGGPSYEQYF.

The rearrangement links TRBV6-5 to TRBJ1-5; D is undetermined. This CDR3 contains 13 residues. The V end lost 0 bases, the J end lost 13 bases, and 13 bases lay between the germline ends. Germline V gene lookup returns CDR1 MNHEY and CDR2 SVGAGI. CDR3 coding DNA: TGTGCCAGCAGTTACTCTTGGGAGTCCCCACAGCATTTT. Its translation is CASSYSWESPQHF.

The chain couples TRBV2 to TRBJ2-5; 13 bases are shared with TRBD2. The length of the CDR3 is 17 residues. From germline, CDR1 is SNHLY and CDR2 FYNNEI. Losses at the gene ends were 4 bases for V and 5 bases for J; bases not matched to a gene: 10. The CDR3 here is CASSGVGTSGIRETQYF. For the CDR3, the DNA is TGTGCCAGCAGTGGGGTCGGGACTAGCGGGATTCGGGAGACCCAGTACTTC.

The chain links TRBV30 to TRBJ2-5; 10 bases agree with TRBD2. This CDR3 is 14 amino acids long. The junction had 3 bases not matched to a gene; V was cut back by 2 bases and J by 3 bases. Germline-derived CDR1 and CDR2 are GTSNPN and SVGIG (reference sequence). The CDR3 protein is CAWSNGLAEETQYF. CDR3 nucleotide sequence: TGTGCCTGGAGTAACGGACTAGCGGAAGAGACCCAGTACTTC. The entire variable domain, with the rest obtained from reference TRBV30 and TRBJ2-5, is as follows: SQTIHQWPATLVQPVGSPLSLECTVEGTSNPNLYWYRQAAGRGLQLLFYSVGIGQISSEVPQNLSASRPQDRQFILSSKKLLLSDSGFYLCAWSNGLAEETQYFGPGTRLLVL.

This sequence joins TRBV27 and TRBJ1-4, with D uncertain. The CDR3 has 16 residues. The germline V and J ends were trimmed by 8 bases and 2 bases, with 18 bases remaining between them. CDR1 MNHEY and CDR2 SMNVEV come from the germline V gene (reference sequence). For the CDR3, the DNA is TGTGCCAGCGGCTTTAGTTCGCGGATTACTAATGAAAAACTGTTTTTT. It translates to CASGFSSRITNEKLFF. Looking up the rest from reference TRBV27 and TRBJ1-4 gives the full variable domain: EAQVTQNPRYLITVTGKKLTVTCSQNMNHEYMSWYRQDPGLGLRQIYYSMNVEVTDKGDVPEGYKVSRKEKRNFPLILESPSPNQTSLYFCASGFSSRITNEKLFFGSGTQLSVL.

The rearrangement links TRBV7-8 to TRBJ2-7, with 7 bases aligning to TRBD1. The CDR3 is 15 amino acids. Per germline, CDR1 SGHVS and CDR2 FQNEAQ. V lost 1 base and J lost 2; bases outside the gene matches: 5. In DNA, the CDR3 is TGTGCCAGCAGCTTAGATCGGGACAGTACCTACGAGCAGTACTTC. As protein: CASSLDRDSTYEQYF. Variable domain in full (rest from reference TRBV7-8 and TRBJ2-7): GAGVSQSPRYKVAKRGQDVALRCDPISGHVSLFWYQQALGQGPEFLTYFQNEAQLDKSGLPSDRFFAERPEGSVSTLKIQRTQQEDSAVYLCASSLDRDSTYEQYFGPGTRLTVT.